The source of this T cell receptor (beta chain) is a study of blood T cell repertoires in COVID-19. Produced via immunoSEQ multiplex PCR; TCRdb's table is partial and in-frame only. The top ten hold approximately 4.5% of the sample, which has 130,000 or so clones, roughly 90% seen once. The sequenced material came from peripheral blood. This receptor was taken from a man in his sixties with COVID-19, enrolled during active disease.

The CDR3 nucleotides are TGTGCCTGGACAAGAGCGGCAGGAAGCAATCAGCCCCAGCATTTT. The encoded protein is CAWTRAAGSNQPQHF. J is TRBJ1-5 and V is TRBV30; D gene unclear. From germline, CDR1 is GTSNPN and CDR2 SVGIG (reference sequence). This CDR3 spans 15 amino acids. Trimming shortened V by 4 bases and J by 1 base, and 14 bases separated the two germline ends.